This T cell receptor (beta chain) was obtained from a study of blood T cell repertoires in COVID-19. Source study methods: Amplifying reference gene primers gave estimates of nucleated cell counts. Libraries were prepared by immunoSEQ multiplex PCR; TCRdb keeps only in-frame clonotypes and omits some of them. V and J calls and clone size follow that table, whereas D and trimming were derived from the DNA. The sample yields more than 300,000 clones, about 91% seen once. Seattle enrolled patients during active infection and tracked them longitudinally. Sequences were obtained from peripheral blood. This sequence originates from a woman in her thirties with COVID-19, enrolled during active disease.

The CDR3 protein is CASSLWTGPSNEQFF. For the CDR3, the DNA is TGTGCCAGCAGCTTATGGACAGGCCCCTCTAATGAGCAGTTCTTC. V gene TRBV13 combines with J gene TRBJ2-1; 7 nucleotides align to TRBD1. The CDR3 is 15 amino acids. V lost 2 bases, J lost 7 bases, and 8 bases stayed unmatched. The V gene's germline CDR1 is PRHDT and CDR2 FYEKMQ (reference sequence).